This TCR beta chain was sequenced during a study of blood T cell repertoires in COVID-19. This clone was found a few times. Generated by immunoSEQ multiplex PCR, the TCRdb table keeps only in-frame clones and is missing some. The profile shows around 80,000 clones, about three quarters of them singletons. After removal of 5 bases from V and 7 bases from J, the junction contained 12 bases not matched to a gene. Germline assignment: CDR1 GTSNPN and CDR2 SVGIG (reference sequence). This CDR3 is built from 16 residues. The TCR originated in a man in his fifties with active or convalescent COVID-19. This rearrangement joins TRBV30 to TRBJ1-6, with 9 bases lining up with TRBD1. Sample: peripheral blood. Written as DNA, the CDR3 is TGTGCCTGGGGGGTAATTAGGACAGGGGACAATTCACCCCTCCACTTT. Its protein product is CAWGVIRTGDNSPLHF.